Included here is one T cell receptor beta chain sequence, with context. Clones were sequenced by immunoSEQ multiplex PCR, and TCRdb holds only the in-frame ones, with some missing. The sample has some 150,000 clones, 70% to 90% seen once. Participants, about 18 to 90 years old, spanned around 25 US areas. Participants reported their clinical history, and cohort assignment relied on those reports. Germline CDR1 reads GTSNPN; CDR2 reads SVGIG (reference sequence). This CDR3 is 14 amino acids long. This specimen comes from a study of blood T cell repertoires in COVID-19. This receptor was identified in a woman younger than 35 who had recovered from COVID-19. Sequenced input: PBMCs or T cells enriched from blood (not recorded which). This chain connects TRBV30 to TRBJ1-4; D is perhaps TRBD1 (6 bases). CDR3 in amino acids: CALSWGRGDEKLFF. CDR3 nucleotide sequence: TGTGCTCTCAGTTGGGGCAGGGGAGATGAAAAACTGTTTTTT.